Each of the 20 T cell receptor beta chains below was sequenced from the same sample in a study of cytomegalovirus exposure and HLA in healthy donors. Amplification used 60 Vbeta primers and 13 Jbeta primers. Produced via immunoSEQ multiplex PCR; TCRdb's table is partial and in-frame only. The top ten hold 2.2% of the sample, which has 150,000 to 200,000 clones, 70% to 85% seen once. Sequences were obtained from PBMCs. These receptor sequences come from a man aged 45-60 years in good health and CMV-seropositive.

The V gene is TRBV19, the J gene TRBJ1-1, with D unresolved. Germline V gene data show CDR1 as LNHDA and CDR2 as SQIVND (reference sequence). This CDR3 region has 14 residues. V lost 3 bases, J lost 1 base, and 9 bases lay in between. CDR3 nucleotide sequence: TGTGCCAGTAGTATGACAAGAGAGAACACTGAAGCTTTCTTT. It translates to CASSMTRENTEAFF.

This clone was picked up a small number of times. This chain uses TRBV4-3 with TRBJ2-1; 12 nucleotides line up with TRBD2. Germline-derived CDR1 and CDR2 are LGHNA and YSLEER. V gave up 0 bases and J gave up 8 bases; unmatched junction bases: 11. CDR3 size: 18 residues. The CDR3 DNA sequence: TGCGCCAGCAGCCAAGATCTGACTAGCGGGGGCTATGGGGATGAGCAGTTCTTC. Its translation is CASSQDLTSGGYGDEQFF.

The CDR3: CASSDGQTLYEQYF. As DNA, the CDR3 is TGTGCCAGCAGCGACGGACAGACCCTCTACGAGCAGTACTTC. The genes are TRBV7-6 and TRBJ2-7; perhaps TRBD1 as D (6 bases). The CDR3 has 14 amino acids. The V gene lost 5 bases and the J gene lost 3 bases, with 14 bases spanning the gap. Germline V CDR1 and CDR2: SGHVS, FNYEAQ.

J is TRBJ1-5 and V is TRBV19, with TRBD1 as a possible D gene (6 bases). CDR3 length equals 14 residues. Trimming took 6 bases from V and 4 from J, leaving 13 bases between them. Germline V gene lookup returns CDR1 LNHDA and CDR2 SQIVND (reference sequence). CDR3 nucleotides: TGTGCCAGTAGGGAAACAGGGCTGAATCAGCCCCAGCATTTT. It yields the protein CASRETGLNQPQHF.

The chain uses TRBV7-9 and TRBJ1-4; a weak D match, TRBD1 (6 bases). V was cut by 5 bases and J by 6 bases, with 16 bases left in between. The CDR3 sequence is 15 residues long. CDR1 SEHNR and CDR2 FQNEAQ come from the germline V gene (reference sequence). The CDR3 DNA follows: TGTGCCAGCAGCCCGGGGGGACACCAACATGAAAAACTGTTTTTT. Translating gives CASSPGGHQHEKLFF.

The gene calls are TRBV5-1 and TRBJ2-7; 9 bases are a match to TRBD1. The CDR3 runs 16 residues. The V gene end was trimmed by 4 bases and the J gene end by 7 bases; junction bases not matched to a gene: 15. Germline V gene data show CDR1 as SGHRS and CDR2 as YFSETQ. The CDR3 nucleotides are TGCGCCAGCAGCCTACCCTCTCGACAGGGGGATCGGGAGCAGTACTTC. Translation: CASSLPSRQGDREQYF.

In nucleotides, the CDR3 is TGTGCCAGCAGCGTTGGATCAGGGGGCTATGGCTACACCTTC. Its protein is CASSVGSGGYGYTF. J is TRBJ1-2 and V is TRBV5-8, with 7 bases matching TRBD1. V was pared by 4 bases and J by 4 bases, with 7 bases of the junction left unmatched. The CDR3 loop spans 14 amino acids. Germline V gene lookup returns CDR1 SGHTS and CDR2 YDEGEE.

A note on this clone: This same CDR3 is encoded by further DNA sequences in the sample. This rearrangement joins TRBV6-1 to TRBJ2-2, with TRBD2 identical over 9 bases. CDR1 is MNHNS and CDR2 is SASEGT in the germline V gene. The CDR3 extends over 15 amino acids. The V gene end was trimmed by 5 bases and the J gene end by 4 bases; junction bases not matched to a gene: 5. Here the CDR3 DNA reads TGTGCCAGCAGTAACTTAGCGGGGGTCACCGGGGAGCTGTTTTTT. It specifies CASSNLAGVTGELFF.

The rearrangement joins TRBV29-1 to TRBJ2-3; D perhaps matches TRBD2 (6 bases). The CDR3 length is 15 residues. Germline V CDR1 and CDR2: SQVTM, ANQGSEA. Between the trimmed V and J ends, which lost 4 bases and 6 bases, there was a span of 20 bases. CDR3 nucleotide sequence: TGCAGCGTTGCGGGACTCCTTGTCCTAACGGATACGCAGTATTTT. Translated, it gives CSVAGLLVLTDTQYF.

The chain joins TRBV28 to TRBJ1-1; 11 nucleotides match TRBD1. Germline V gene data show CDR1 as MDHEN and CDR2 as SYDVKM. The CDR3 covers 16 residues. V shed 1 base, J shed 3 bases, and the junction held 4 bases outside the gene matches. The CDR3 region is CASSLLPGQGDTEAFF. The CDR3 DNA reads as TGTGCCAGCAGTTTATTGCCGGGACAGGGGGACACTGAAGCTTTCTTT.

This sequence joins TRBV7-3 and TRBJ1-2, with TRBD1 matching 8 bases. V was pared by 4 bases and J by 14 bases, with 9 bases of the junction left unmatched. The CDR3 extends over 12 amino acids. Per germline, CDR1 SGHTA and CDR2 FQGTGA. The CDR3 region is CASSSRGRVWTF. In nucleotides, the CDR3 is TGTGCCAGCAGCTCCAGGGGGCGGGTTTGGACCTTC.

The CDR3 loop is CASSLYRERVNEQFF. The CDR3 DNA reads TGTGCCAGCAGCTTATACAGGGAAAGGGTGAATGAGCAGTTCTTC. The chain uses TRBV5-6 and TRBJ2-1, with D maybe TRBD1 (6 bases). Germline-derived CDR1 and CDR2 are SGHDT and YYEEEE. Trimming cost V 2 bases and J 7 bases, with 16 bases left between them. The CDR3 totals 15 residues. Together with reference TRBV5-6 and TRBJ2-1, the CDR3 gives the full variable domain: DAGVTQSPTHLIKTRGQQVTLRCSPKSGHDTVSWYQQALGQGPQFIFQYYEEEERQRGNFPDRFSGHQFPNYSSELNVNALLLGDSALYLCASSLYRERVNEQFFGPGTRLTVL.

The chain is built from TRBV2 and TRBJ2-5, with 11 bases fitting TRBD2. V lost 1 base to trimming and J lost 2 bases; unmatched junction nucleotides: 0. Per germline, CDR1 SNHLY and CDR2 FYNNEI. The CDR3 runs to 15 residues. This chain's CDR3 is CASSEGLAGQETQYF. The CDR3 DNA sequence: TGTGCCAGCAGTGAAGGACTAGCGGGGCAAGAGACCCAGTACTTC.

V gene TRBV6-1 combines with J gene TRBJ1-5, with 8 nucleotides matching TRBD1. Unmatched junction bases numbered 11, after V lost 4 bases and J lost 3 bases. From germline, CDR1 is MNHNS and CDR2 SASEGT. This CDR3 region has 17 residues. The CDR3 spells CASSGAEGTGLNQPQHF. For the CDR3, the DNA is TGTGCCAGCAGTGGAGCGGAGGGGACAGGTCTCAATCAGCCCCAGCATTTT.

The CDR3 coding sequence is TGTGCCAGCAGCCTTGACGGGGTCTACCCTAGCACAGATACGCAGTATTTT. Its protein product is CASSLDGVYPSTDTQYF. The rearrangement links TRBV5-4 to TRBJ2-3, with D tentatively TRBD2 (5 bases). Germline V CDR1 and CDR2: SGHNT, YYREEE (reference sequence). Deletions cut 4 bases from V and 0 bases from J, with 18 bases between. This CDR3 contains 17 residues.

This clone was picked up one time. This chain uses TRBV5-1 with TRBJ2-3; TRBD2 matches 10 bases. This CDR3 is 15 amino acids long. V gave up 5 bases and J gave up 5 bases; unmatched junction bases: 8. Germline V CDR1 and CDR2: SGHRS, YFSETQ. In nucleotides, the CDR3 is TGCGCCAGCAGGAAGCGGGGGGGCCCCGGAGATACGCAGTATTTT. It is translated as CASRKRGGPGDTQYF. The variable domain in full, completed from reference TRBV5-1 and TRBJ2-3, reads KAGVTQTPRYLIKTRGQQVTLSCSPISGHRSVSWYQQTPGQGLQFLFEYFSETQRNKGNFPGRFSGRQFSNSRSEMNVSTLELGDSALYLCASRKRGGPGDTQYFGPGTRLTVL.

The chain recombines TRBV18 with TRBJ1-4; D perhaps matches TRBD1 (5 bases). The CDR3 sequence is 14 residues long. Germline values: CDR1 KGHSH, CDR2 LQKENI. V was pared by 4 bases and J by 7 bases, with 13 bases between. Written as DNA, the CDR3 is TGTGCCAGCTCACAGTCGGTGGGGGGTGAAAAACTGTTTTTT. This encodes CASSQSVGGEKLFF.

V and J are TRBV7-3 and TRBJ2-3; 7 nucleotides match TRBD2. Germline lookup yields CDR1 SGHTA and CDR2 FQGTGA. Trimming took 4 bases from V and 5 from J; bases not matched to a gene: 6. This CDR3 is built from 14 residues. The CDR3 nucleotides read TGTGCCAGCAGCTCAATCGGGGGGAGAGATACGCAGTATTTT. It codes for CASSSIGGRDTQYF.

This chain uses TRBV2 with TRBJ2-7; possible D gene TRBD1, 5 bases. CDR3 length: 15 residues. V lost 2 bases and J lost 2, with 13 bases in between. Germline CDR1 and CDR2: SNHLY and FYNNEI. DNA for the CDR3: TGTGCCAGCAGTGAACTGAGGAAACAGGCCTACGAGCAGTACTTC. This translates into CASSELRKQAYEQYF.

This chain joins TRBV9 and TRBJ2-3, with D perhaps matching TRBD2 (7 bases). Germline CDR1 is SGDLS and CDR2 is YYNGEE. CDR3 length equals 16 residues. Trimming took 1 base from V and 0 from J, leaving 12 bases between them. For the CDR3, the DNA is TGTGCCAGCAGCGTATTCGGGGGGCATAGCACAGATACGCAGTATTTT. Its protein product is CASSVFGGHSTDTQYF.